Presented here are 26 T cell receptor beta chains from one specimen sequenced in a study of CD8+ T cells in alopecia areata (dated by TCRdb to 2017 to 2018). This sample's time point label indicates: roughly 26 weeks on oral tofacitinib. The treatment or condition label, read with the paper, signifies: oral pan-JAK inhibitor, 5-10 mg twice daily. Library preparation used the immunoSEQ multiplex PCR assay. RNA was extracted from all samples and reverse transcribed into cDNA, which served as template for TCR sequencing. TCRdb holds this immuneACCESS table with in-frame rearrangements only. Some clones are missing; in checked studies, unresolved V genes explain under half, and the rest has no known cause. Here the sample has approximately 180,000 clones; about three fifths occur a single time. The biggest ten clones account for 1% of the sample. Sequenced material: CD4+ T cells sorted from blood, taken at week 24, from a patient treated with tofacitinib. The receptor source for this set is a human donor with alopecia areata.

The chain carries TRBV29-1 and TRBJ1-1; D uncertain. The CDR3 extends over 12 amino acids. The V gene's germline CDR1 is SQVTM and CDR2 ANQGSEA. The germline V and J ends were trimmed by 7 bases and 2 bases, with 11 bases remaining between them. The DNA for the CDR3 is TGCAGCGGGTTACAGACTAACACTGAAGCTTTCTTT. It codes for CSGLQTNTEAFF.

The chain uses TRBV30 and TRBJ1-2; no definite D call. Per the germline V gene, CDR1 is GTSNPN and CDR2 is SVGIG (reference sequence). Trimming shortened V by 0 bases and J by 0 bases, and 11 bases separated the two germline ends. This CDR3 spans 15 amino acids. The CDR3 nucleotides read TGTGCCTGGAGTGTACGCGGGCAGCCTAACTATGGCTACACCTTC. Translated, it gives CAWSVRGQPNYGYTF.

The V gene is TRBV12-5, the J gene TRBJ1-6; D is uncertain. CDR3 size: 15 residues. V lost 0 bases and J lost 9, with 12 bases in between. The V gene's germline CDR1 is LGHNT and CDR2 FRNRAP. CDR3 DNA sequence: TGTGCTAGTGGTTTGGTAACACCCTCACTTTCACCCCTCCACTTT. This sequence encodes CASGLVTPSLSPLHF. The full variable domain, in which reference TRBV12-5 and TRBJ1-6 provide the parts outside the CDR3, is DARVTQTPRHKVTEMGQEVTMRCQPILGHNTVFWYRQTMMQGLELLAYFRNRAPLDDSGMPKDRFSAEMPDATLATLKIQPSEPRDSAVYFCASGLVTPSLSPLHFGNGTRLTVT.

This clone was seen only a few times. The chain couples TRBV29-1 to TRBJ2-1; tentatively, D is TRBD1 or TRBD2 (5 bases each). Deletions cut 7 bases from V and 6 bases from J, with 16 bases between. The length of the CDR3 is 13 residues. Germline-derived CDR1 and CDR2 are SQVTM and ANQGSEA. CDR3 region: CSASLGESNEQFF. The CDR3 DNA follows: TGCAGCGCTTCTCTAGGGGAGAGCAATGAGCAGTTCTTC.

This clone was recorded a few times. This CDR3 reads CASRHTRATGELFF. CDR3 nucleotide sequence: TGTGCCAGCAGACATACACGAGCAACCGGGGAGCTGTTTTTT. V and J are TRBV7-6 and TRBJ2-2; no clear D gene. CDR1 and CDR2 from the germline V gene are SGHVS and FNYEAQ. V was clipped by 6 bases and J by 5 bases, with 13 bases between them. The CDR3 spans 14 residues.

J is TRBJ2-3 and V is TRBV29-1, with D possibly being TRBD1 (6 bases). Trimming shortened V by 4 bases and J by 3 bases, and 14 bases separated the two germline ends. The CDR3 extends over 14 amino acids. Germline-derived CDR1 and CDR2 are SQVTM and ANQGSEA. CDR3 in DNA: TGCAGCGTTGCTCTTGGCAGGGGAACAGATACGCAGTATTTT. Translated: CSVALGRGTDTQYF.

The chain employs TRBV5-6 and TRBJ1-2; TRBD1 matches at 7 bases. The ends lost 1 base at V and 6 bases at J; junction bases unmatched: 6. Germline V gives CDR1 SGHDT, CDR2 YYEEEE. This CDR3 region has 14 residues. CDR3 amino acids: CASSLNRGVDGYTF. CDR3 coding DNA: TGTGCCAGCAGCTTGAACAGGGGAGTTGATGGCTACACCTTC. Based on the CDR3 plus reference TRBV5-6 and TRBJ1-2, the full variable domain is DAGVTQSPTHLIKTRGQQVTLRCSPKSGHDTVSWYQQALGQGPQFIFQYYEEEERQRGNFPDRFSGHQFPNYSSELNVNALLLGDSALYLCASSLNRGVDGYTFGSGTRLTVV.

V gene TRBV6-1 combines with J gene TRBJ2-2, with D perhaps assigned TRBD1 or TRBD2 (7 bases each). Between the trimmed V and J ends, which lost 2 bases and 6 bases, there was a span of 16 bases. Germline lookup yields CDR1 MNHNS and CDR2 SASEGT. The CDR3 loop spans 16 amino acids. The CDR3 DNA sequence: TGTGCCAGCAGTGAACAGGGGAGGGGGCTCGCCGGGGAGCTGTTTTTT. Its protein is CASSEQGRGLAGELFF.

This rearrangement joins TRBV29-1 to TRBJ1-2, with 8 nucleotides matching TRBD1. The CDR3 has 13 residues. J gave up 4 bases and V 2 bases, and 3 bases lay outside the gene matches. Germline values: CDR1 SQVTM, CDR2 ANQGSEA. In DNA form, the CDR3 reads TGCAGCGTTGAACGAGACAGGGGCTATGGCTACACCTTC. It codes for CSVERDRGYGYTF.

This rearrangement joins TRBV19 to TRBJ1-1; 7 positions match TRBD1. The CDR3 length is 15 residues. The germline V gene has CDR1 LNHDA and CDR2 SQIVND (reference sequence). V lost 10 bases to trimming and J lost 7 bases; unmatched junction nucleotides: 18. The CDR3 loop reads CAIPGQKSVVVEAFF. The CDR3 DNA is TGTGCCATCCCGGGACAGAAAAGCGTGGTGGTTGAAGCTTTCTTT.

V and J are TRBV4-3 and TRBJ2-1; D perhaps matches TRBD2 (6 bases). Germline lookup yields CDR1 LGHNA and CDR2 YSLEER. V gave up 5 bases and J gave up 5 bases, with 19 bases separating them. The CDR3 length is 16 residues. CDR3 DNA: TGCGCCAGCAGCTCCAGGACCGGGACGGGGGACAATGAGCAGTTCTTC. It yields the protein CASSSRTGTGDNEQFF.

This clone was found a few times. The rearrangement uses TRBV19 and TRBJ1-1; D may be TRBD1 (6 bases). The CDR3 totals 13 residues. CDR1 and CDR2 (germline): LNHDA, SQIVND (reference sequence). The V gene lost 6 bases and the J gene lost 1 base, with 9 bases spanning the gap. The CDR3: CASRLQGNTEAFF. CDR3 coding DNA: TGTGCCAGTAGGTTACAGGGGAACACTGAAGCTTTCTTT.

This clone was seen once. This sequence joins TRBV29-1 and TRBJ2-1, with 7 bases matching TRBD2. The CDR3 is made up of 13 amino acids. The V segment lost 3 bases and the J segment 7 bases; nucleotides outside the gene matches: 6. From germline, CDR1 is SQVTM and CDR2 ANQGSEA. In nucleotides, the CDR3 is TGCAGCGTTGATAGTCTGGGAGGGAATGAGCAGTTCTTC. This codes for CSVDSLGGNEQFF.

This rearrangement joins TRBV5-6 to TRBJ1-2; 7 nucleotides line up with TRBD1. The CDR3 is 16 amino acids. J lost 1 base, V lost 2 bases, and 8 bases had no gene match. Germline values: CDR1 SGHDT, CDR2 YYEEEE. The CDR3 DNA follows: TGTGCCAGCAGCTTCACCGGGACAGAAATTAACTATGGCTACACCTTC. Translating it yields CASSFTGTEINYGYTF.

The rearrangement links TRBV4-3 to TRBJ1-2; TRBD1 is a possible D gene (6 bases). The germline V gene has CDR1 LGHNA and CDR2 YSLEER. The CDR3 consists of 15 residues. V was cut by 4 bases and J by 7 bases, with 19 bases left in between. CDR3 nucleotide sequence: TGCGCCAGCAGCCCGGGGGCCGGGTTCAGAGTTGGCTACACCTTC. Amino acids: CASSPGAGFRVGYTF.

This clone was counted only a few times. The rearrangement links TRBV7-9 to TRBJ2-1; maybe TRBD1 (5 bases). The CDR3 sequence is 16 residues long. Germline assignment: CDR1 SEHNR and CDR2 FQNEAQ (reference sequence). The germline V and J ends were trimmed by 5 bases and 2 bases, with 16 bases remaining between them. The CDR3 bases are TGTGCCAGCAGCCCAATCGCTCCGGACACCTACAATGAGCAGTTCTTC. It codes for CASSPIAPDTYNEQFF.

The count of this clone is one. V usage is TRBV4-3 and J usage is TRBJ1-2; TRBD1 might be the D (5 bases). The CDR3 consists of 14 residues. The germline V and J ends were trimmed by 4 bases and 4 bases, with 13 bases remaining between them. Germline V gene lookup returns CDR1 LGHNA and CDR2 YSLEER. Here the CDR3 reads CASSPGEGAYGYTF. The CDR3 DNA sequence: TGCGCCAGCAGCCCCGGCGAAGGGGCCTATGGCTACACCTTC.

The chain carries TRBV5-4 and TRBJ2-2; D gene ambiguous. The CDR3 sequence is 14 residues long. Between the trimmed V and J ends, which lost 7 bases and 3 bases, there was a span of 13 bases. CDR1 is SGHNT and CDR2 is YYREEE in the germline V gene (reference sequence). CDR3 DNA: TGTGCCAGCGGGTCCGGTGGTTACACCGGGGAGCTGTTTTTT. It codes for CASGSGGYTGELFF.

This clone was seen more than once but under ten times. This rearrangement joins TRBV5-1 to TRBJ2-3, with TRBD2 matching 7 bases. This CDR3 comprises 15 residues. CDR1 and CDR2 from the germline V gene are SGHRS and YFSETQ. The V segment lost 4 bases and the J segment 4 bases; nucleotides outside the gene matches: 9. The CDR3: CASSRWGRESDTQYF. In DNA form, the CDR3 reads TGCGCCAGCAGCCGCTGGGGGAGGGAATCAGATACGCAGTATTTT.

The chain is built from TRBV5-6 and TRBJ2-2, with D possibly being TRBD1 (5 bases). CDR1 and CDR2 from the germline V gene are SGHDT and YYEEEE. The CDR3 loop spans 15 amino acids. V was shortened by 2 bases and J by 4 bases, with 12 bases between the two germline ends. This CDR3 is CASSFTGSGTGELFF. In DNA, the CDR3 is TGTGCCAGCAGCTTTACAGGTTCGGGCACCGGGGAGCTGTTTTTT.

The CDR3 is CASSDARGYEQYF. The DNA for the CDR3 is TGTGCCAGCAGTGACGCCAGGGGTTACGAGCAGTACTTC. The V call is TRBV2, the J call TRBJ2-7; maybe TRBD1 (6 bases). Germline V gene sequence: CDR1 SNHLY, CDR2 FYNNEI. The CDR3 loop spans 13 amino acids. The germline V and J ends were trimmed by 3 bases and 4 bases, with 10 bases remaining between them.

This sequence joins TRBV7-9 and TRBJ1-2; no clear D. Trimming left V 2 bases short and J 5 bases short, with 18 bases between. The germline V gene encodes CDR1 SEHNR and CDR2 FQNEAQ (reference sequence). The CDR3 is 16 residues long. Here the CDR3 reads CASSLLLEGVGYGYTF. For the CDR3, the DNA is TGTGCCAGCAGCTTATTGCTCGAGGGAGTGGGGTATGGCTACACCTTC.

The rearrangement links TRBV30 to TRBJ2-2; D is unresolved. V lost 3 bases, J lost 4 bases, and 3 bases lay in between. This CDR3 spans 11 amino acids. CDR1 is GTSNPN and CDR2 is SVGIG in the germline V gene (reference sequence). For the CDR3, the DNA is TGTGCCTGGAGATTCACCGGGGAGCTGTTTTTT. This gives the protein CAWRFTGELFF.

The chain employs TRBV27 and TRBJ2-1, with 7 bases fitting TRBD2. V trimming: 7 bases; J trimming: 2 bases; junction bases outside the gene matches: 2. CDR3 size: 13 residues. CDR1 and CDR2 (germline): MNHEY, SMNVEV (reference sequence). The CDR3 sequence: CASKAGTYNEQFF. The CDR3 DNA follows: TGTGCCAGCAAAGCGGGGACCTACAATGAGCAGTTCTTC.

The chain combines TRBV5-6 with TRBJ2-1, with D tentatively TRBD1 (5 bases). With 4 bases removed from V and 12 bases from J, the gap between germline ends came to 14 bases. Germline lookup yields CDR1 SGHDT and CDR2 YYEEEE. The CDR3 sequence is 12 residues long. The CDR3 here is CASSALPGLQFF. The CDR3 DNA follows: TGTGCCAGCAGCGCCCTGCCAGGGCTGCAGTTCTTC.

The V call is TRBV29-1, the J call TRBJ1-2, with D possibly matching TRBD1 (6 bases). Germline CDR1 is SQVTM and CDR2 is ANQGSEA. The CDR3 covers 11 residues. CDR3 region: CRVSGEYGYTF. CDR3 bases: TGCCGGGTGTCAGGGGAGTATGGCTACACCTTC.